This passage covers 25 T cell receptor beta chains from one sample sequenced in a study of CD8 T cells in Susac syndrome. An input of roughly 0.5 to 1 ug of RNA was subjected to reverse transcription using random hexamers. TCRdb used MiXCR to reprocess the immunoSEQ multiplex PCR reads, holding one entry per CDR3 protein. The table lists about 130,000 distinct CDR3 sequences, around 94% of them singletons, with over 0.1% in the top ten. Sequencing was done on a sample of CD4+ T cells from PBMCs. These receptors originate from a human donor with multiple sclerosis.

CDR3 protein: CASSQSLGARGYTF. Here the CDR3 DNA reads TGCGCCAGCAGTCAGTCTCTAGGGGCCAGGGGCTACACCTTC. The genes are TRBV23-1 and TRBJ1-2; perhaps TRBD1 as D (5 bases). TRBV23-1 falls under the ORF class, with uncertain function. The CDR3 covers 14 residues. V was cut by 3 bases and J by 8 bases, with 16 bases left in between.

This CDR3 reads CASSLGQWNTEAFF. The CDR3 nucleotides are TGTGCCAGCAGCTTGGGGCAGTGGAACACTGAAGCTTTCTTT. This chain connects TRBV5-5 to TRBJ1-1; D gene uncertain. Germline assignment: CDR1 SGHKS and CDR2 YYEKEE (reference sequence). The CDR3 sequence is 14 residues long. Trimming cost V 0 bases and J 1 base, with 7 bases left between them.

The V gene is TRBV2, the J gene TRBJ2-5; TRBD2 agrees at 8 bases. V lost 1 base to trimming and J lost 3 bases; unmatched junction nucleotides: 10. This CDR3 region has 17 residues. Germline CDR1 is SNHLY and CDR2 is FYNNEI. The CDR3 nucleotides read TGTGCCAGCAGTGAAGAACCCCCGGGAGGGCATAAAGAGACCCAGTACTTC. Translated: CASSEEPPGGHKETQYF.

V usage is TRBV5-4 and J usage is TRBJ2-5; TRBD2 matches at 8 bases. The ends lost 2 bases at V and 2 bases at J; junction bases unmatched: 11. The CDR3 is made up of 17 amino acids. Germline values: CDR1 SGHNT, CDR2 YYREEE (reference sequence). The CDR3 protein is CASSLHGLAEYQETQYF. The CDR3 coding sequence is TGTGCCAGCAGCTTACACGGACTAGCAGAATATCAAGAGACCCAGTACTTC.

This chain links TRBV5-1 with TRBJ2-4, with D possibly called TRBD1 or TRBD2 (5 bases each). Germline CDR1 is SGHRS and CDR2 is YFSETQ. The CDR3 consists of 14 residues. Deletions cut 2 bases from V and 6 bases from J, with 12 bases between. The chain's CDR3 is CASSLEGSGNIQYF. The CDR3 nucleotides read TGCGCCAGCAGCTTAGAGGGGTCGGGAAACATTCAGTACTTC.

The chain has TRBV6-1 and TRBJ2-5; D possibly corresponds to TRBD1 (5 bases). This CDR3 spans 14 amino acids. Germline assignment: CDR1 MNHNS and CDR2 SASEGT. Trimming took off 6 bases at V and 5 bases at J, with 16 bases between the two ends. The CDR3 coding sequence is TGTGCCAGCAGCGCGACAGTGACCACGGAGACCCAGTACTTC. Encoded protein: CASSATVTTETQYF.

This clonotype has more than one count but fewer than ten. The chain couples TRBV5-1 to TRBJ2-7; 7 bases fit TRBD2. Germline CDR1 is SGHRS and CDR2 is YFSETQ. After removal of 2 bases from V and 0 bases from J, the junction contained 2 bases not matched to a gene. CDR3 length equals 14 residues. The CDR3 DNA reads TGCGCCAGCAGCTTCCTAGCGGTCTCCTACGAGCAGTACTTC. Protein sequence: CASSFLAVSYEQYF.

The chain links TRBV6-2 or TRBV6-3 to TRBJ1-1; TRBD1 matches at 7 bases. Germline loops: CDR1 MNHEY, CDR2 SVGEGT. This CDR3 region has 15 residues. V shed 7 bases, J shed 1 base, and the junction held 9 bases outside the gene matches. The CDR3 bases are TGTGCCAGCACCGACCCAAGACAGGGGAACACTGAAGCTTTCTTT. This sequence encodes CASTDPRQGNTEAFF.

The chain joins TRBV6-2 or TRBV6-3 to TRBJ1-1; 10 bases align to TRBD1. This CDR3 comprises 16 residues. Per germline, CDR1 MNHEY and CDR2 SVGEGT. J lost 3 bases, V lost 2 bases, and 6 bases had no gene match. CDR3 DNA: TGTGCCAGCAGTTACAGGAGGACAGGGGGGGACACTGAAGCTTTCTTT. This encodes CASSYRRTGGDTEAFF.

This chain uses TRBV7-3 with TRBJ1-5; D gene ambiguous. Trimming shortened V by 5 bases and J by 7 bases, and 12 bases separated the two germline ends. The CDR3 length is 13 residues. Germline values: CDR1 SGHTA, CDR2 FQGTGA. The CDR3 loop reads CASSTTGGQPQHF. The DNA of the CDR3 is TGTGCCAGCAGCACGACGGGCGGCCAGCCCCAGCATTTT.

The chain uses TRBV27 and TRBJ2-2; no firm D call. Germline CDR1 and CDR2: MNHEY and SMNVEV (reference sequence). With 5 bases removed from V and 4 bases from J, the gap between germline ends came to 14 bases. The CDR3 consists of 15 residues. CDR3 region: CASSRLGQTTGELFF. The CDR3 bases are TGTGCCAGCAGTAGGTTAGGGCAGACCACCGGGGAGCTGTTTTTT.

The V call is TRBV5-6, the J call TRBJ1-2, with TRBD1 identical over 8 bases. The V gene's germline CDR1 is SGHDT and CDR2 YYEEEE. V shed 0 bases and J 2 bases; nucleotides not matched to a gene: 6. The CDR3 runs 16 residues. The CDR3 DNA sequence: TGTGCCAGCAGCTTGGTTGGACAGGGTGCGAACTATGGCTACACCTTC. This gives the protein CASSLVGQGANYGYTF.

This clonotype was seen a single time. V usage is TRBV2 and J usage is TRBJ2-7, with 9 bases lining up with TRBD1. Trimming cost V 3 bases and J 11 bases; bases outside gene matches: 11. This CDR3 has 14 residues. Germline V gene lookup returns CDR1 SNHLY and CDR2 FYNNEI. CDR3 nucleotides: TGTGCCAGCAGTGAGGGGACAGGGCCCACCGTGGAGTACTTC. Protein: CASSEGTGPTVEYF. Looking up the rest from reference TRBV2 and TRBJ2-7 gives the full variable domain: EPEVTQTPSHQVTQMGQEVILRCVPISNHLYFYWYRQILGQKVEFLVSFYNNEISEKSEIFDDQFSVERPDGSNFTLKIRSTKLEDSAMYFCASSEGTGPTVEYFGPGTRLTVT.

V gene TRBV29-1 combines with J gene TRBJ1-2, with D maybe TRBD1 (5 bases). The germline V gene encodes CDR1 SQVTM and CDR2 ANQGSEA. The CDR3 is 13 amino acids. Trimming removed 4 bases at V and 0 bases at J, with 9 bases between. For the CDR3, the DNA is TGCAGCGTTGGACAGTCGGCTAACTATGGCTACACCTTC. This sequence encodes CSVGQSANYGYTF.

The chain combines TRBV5-1 with TRBJ2-5; D is undetermined. The CDR3 runs 13 residues. Trimming pared 2 bases from V and 2 bases from J, leaving 7 bases between. Germline CDR1 SGHRS, CDR2 YFSETQ. CDR3 nucleotides: TGCGCCAGCAGCTTCGGGCCGCAAGAGACCCAGTACTTC. Amino acid sequence: CASSFGPQETQYF.

The genes are TRBV5-4 and TRBJ2-7; 7 nucleotides agree with TRBD1. The CDR3 is 15 residues long. The V gene's germline CDR1 is SGHNT and CDR2 YYREEE (reference sequence). Trimming took 0 bases from V and 3 from J; bases not matched to a gene: 6. In nucleotides, the CDR3 is TGTGCCAGCAGCTTGGACCAGGGGGTGAACTACGAGCAGTACTTC. This encodes CASSLDQGVNYEQYF.

CDR3 DNA sequence: TGTGCCAGCAGTCCCGGGTGGTCGGGCTATGGCTACACCTTC. This codes for CASSPGWSGYGYTF. The rearrangement uses TRBV6-5 and TRBJ1-2; D is uncertain. CDR3 size: 14 residues. Germline V gives CDR1 MNHEY, CDR2 SVGAGI. Trimming cost V 5 bases and J 4 bases, with 14 bases left between them.

This clonotype was seen more than once but under ten times. The rearrangement uses TRBV6-1 and TRBJ1-1, with D possibly being TRBD1 (5 bases). This CDR3 spans 16 amino acids. CDR1 is MNHNS, CDR2 SASEGT, per germline. V gave up 0 bases and J gave up 5 bases, with 16 bases separating them. The CDR3 loop is CASSEARATGGTEAFF. CDR3 DNA sequence: TGTGCCAGCAGTGAAGCGAGGGCAACCGGGGGGACTGAAGCTTTCTTT.

This clonotype was picked up one time. The chain recombines TRBV30 with TRBJ1-1, with D hard to call. Trimming removed 5 bases at V and 4 bases at J, with 11 bases between. This CDR3 region has 12 residues. Germline V gene data show CDR1 as GTSNPN and CDR2 as SVGIG (reference sequence). The CDR3 region has the DNA TGTGCCTGGGATCAGTCACCCACTGAAGCTTTCTTT. It yields the protein CAWDQSPTEAFF.

The chain is built from TRBV7-9 and TRBJ1-2; TRBD1 matches 7 bases. The length of the CDR3 is 16 residues. V shed 5 bases, J shed 2 bases, and the junction held 11 bases outside the gene matches. Germline CDR1 SEHNR, CDR2 FQNEAQ (reference sequence). The CDR3 DNA follows: TGTGCCAGCAGCCATGTCACGGACAGGATCAACTATGGCTACACCTTC. Protein product: CASSHVTDRINYGYTF.

The chain combines TRBV19 with TRBJ2-1; TRBD2 aligns across 10 bases. After removal of 3 bases from V and 7 bases from J, the junction contained 3 bases not matched to a gene. This CDR3 has 14 amino acids. Germline CDR1 LNHDA, CDR2 SQIVND (reference sequence). CDR3 residues: CASSISSGRNEQFF. The CDR3 bases are TGTGCCAGTAGTATTTCTAGCGGGAGAAATGAGCAGTTCTTC.

CDR3 bases: TGTGCCAGCAGCTTAGGGGCGTCCATCGTCGCAGATACGCAGTATTTT. It yields the protein CASSLGASIVADTQYF. V usage is TRBV7-8 and J usage is TRBJ2-3; D uncertain. The CDR3 has 16 residues. Between the trimmed V and J ends, which lost 1 base and 4 bases, there was a span of 15 bases. CDR1 is SGHVS, CDR2 FQNEAQ, per germline.

The chain employs TRBV2 and TRBJ1-2; D unclear. Between the trimmed V and J ends, which lost 6 bases and 3 bases, there was a span of 8 bases. Looked up from germline, CDR1 is SNHLY and CDR2 is FYNNEI. CDR3 size: 12 residues. The CDR3 DNA is TGTGCCAGCAGGCAGGAGGACTATGGCTACACCTTC. Translated: CASRQEDYGYTF.

The V call is TRBV29-1, the J call TRBJ1-1; no definite D call. Per the germline V gene, CDR1 is SQVTM and CDR2 is ANQGSEA. V lost 0 bases and J 10 bases, leaving 18 bases between the germline ends. This CDR3 has 14 residues. The CDR3 DNA follows: TGCAGCGTTGAAGATCTGACCCCGGCCGGTGTAGCTTTCTTT. This codes for CSVEDLTPAGVAFF.

This clonotype has a single count. The rearrangement uses TRBV18 and TRBJ2-5; TRBD1 is a possible D gene (5 bases). The germline CDR1 and CDR2 sequences are KGHSH and LQKENI. The CDR3 length is 13 residues. V was shortened by 7 bases and J by 2 bases, with 11 bases between the two germline ends. CDR3 sequence: CASLGQFQETQYF. The CDR3, as DNA: TGTGCCAGCTTAGGACAATTTCAAGAGACCCAGTACTTC.